This T cell receptor beta chain is from a study of shared clonotypes between healthy human individuals. Note on this clone: What it recognizes is unknown.

This table comes from immunoSEQ multiplex PCR, and its TCRdb copy is limited to in-frame clones, with some not included. Of some 800,000 clones listed, around 93% are singletons. Study-wide results and caveats: Clonotypes shared by all four donors outscored non-shared clonotypes in generation probability. Although depth was large, rarefaction showed that sequencing of the sorted subsets was incomplete. Approximately 4.9% of naive CD4 clonotypes were shared across a few donors. Estimated clonotype richness was generally higher in naive than memory subsets.

Terminally differentiated effector memory CD45RA+ cells were left out of the naive CD8 fraction, which was CD45RO-negative and positively selected for CCR7. CDR1 and CDR2 (germline): SEHNR, FQNEAQ (reference sequence). After removal of 5 bases from V and 3 bases from J, the junction contained 17 bases not matched to a gene. CDR3 length: 19 residues. Sequenced sample: naive CD8+ T cells sorted from blood. The rearrangement uses TRBV7-9 and TRBJ2-4; 9 bases agree with TRBD2. The sequence came from a man aged 30 to 39 in good health. CDR3 residues: CASSPSVAGVLHGKNIQYF. In DNA, the CDR3 is TGTGCCAGCAGCCCCTCGGTAGCGGGAGTCCTACACGGCAAAAACATTCAGTACTTC.